This TCR beta chain originates from a study of cytomegalovirus exposure and HLA in healthy donors (dated by TCRdb to the late 2010s). A note on the overall study: According to an earlier analysis of 587 of the donors, 150 million to 200 million T cells yielded 120 million or so unique TCR beta sequences and less than 300 Gb of sequence data. Donor age, sex, ethnicity and CMV serostatus were compiled together with the repertoire data. The aim of the study was to test whether cataloging public T cell receptors could identify signatures of past pathogen exposure. Among the roughly 430 genotyped donors, 81% belonged to the genetic ancestry cluster associated with self-reported Caucasian donors. Rather than drawing on any new phenotypic data, the later analysis identified candidate immune exposures from TCR beta sequences and the way those sequences occurred across donors. An earlier analysis of approximately 500 of the donors applied high-throughput TCR beta sequencing to assess whether each TCR beta V gene segment acted as functional or pseudogenic. In addition to the first cohort of 666 subjects, a separate validation cohort of approximately 120 different subjects was used. Typing coverage varied by locus: roughly 629-630 donors for A, B, C, DRB1 and DQB1; about 520 for DQA1; over 600 for DPA1; roughly 450 for DPB1. A later analysis re-examined previously published TCR beta repertoires from 610 or so donors and added high-resolution HLA genotyping to investigate patterns of TCR occurrence. Across 398 genotyped donors of the cohort, an average of about 200,000 unique TCR beta nucleotide sequences per donor were sequenced, and roughly a sixth of those sequences were non-productive. The study profiled the T cell repertoires of 550 to 700 subjects by immunosequencing and related them to cytomegalovirus serostatus. High-throughput TCR immunosequencing, statistical association of individual TCRs with disease status, and machine learning were combined to predict cytomegalovirus infection status. An early release covering about 600 HLA-typed donors comprised 250 to 350 gigabases of sequencing data and tens of millions of unique TCR sequences. HLA typing covered class I and class II loci at four-digit resolution. Every repertoire in the discovery cohort had been generated on one and the same sequencing platform. Roughly 5 DR-DQ haplotypes were treated as single units for association and clustering because of strong linkage in the cohort. A later genetic analysis took genome-wide SNP genotypes for about three fifths of the 666 donors and used that subset as a discovery cohort.

In total, fewer than 750 healthy bone marrow donors made up the cohort. Cohort members were all nominally healthy when sampled, although unrecorded immune exposures were likely present. The donor was CMV seronegative and belonged to the group of 380 or so seronegative cohort members. Each donor provided a peripheral blood sample, and peripheral blood mononuclear cells were used for TCR beta sequencing. The Qiagen DNeasy Blood Extraction Kit was used to extract genomic DNA from the blood cell samples. Libraries came from the immunoSEQ multiplex PCR assay. For the multiplex PCR, a mixture combining 60 forward primers for TCR Vbeta segments and 13 reverse primers for TCR Jbeta segments was used. A multiplex PCR assay on genomic DNA amplified the CDR3 region of rearranged TCR beta genes. The Illumina HiSeq System was used to sequence the amplified TCR beta libraries as 87-base-pair reads. Per the authors' processing: In a later analysis, tens of millions of unique TCR beta chains were counted across the roughly 610 repertoires, and approximately 11 million of these chains were shared by at least two donors. Raw reads were error-corrected and collapsed into unique sequences by a nearest-neighbor algorithm in which closely related sequences were merged to remove PCR and sequencing errors. To assign V, D and J gene segments, CDR3 sequences were aligned to IMGT reference sequences. Each retained sequence needed at least a six-nucleotide match to both a V gene segment and a J gene segment. A rearrangement was called productive if the CDR3 had no stop codons and remained in frame with V and J, and every other rearrangement was called non-productive. CDR3 was defined by IMGT convention, running from the second conserved V-encoded cysteine to the conserved J-encoded phenylalanine. In an earlier analysis of 587 of the donors, sequences lacking an unambiguous match to a single V gene segment were excluded. In an earlier analysis of approximately 590 of the donors, V segments were called functional above 56.7% productive rearrangements and were called segregating when the between-donor standard deviation exceeded 5%. A statistical classification framework was built to diagnose cytomegalovirus status from the catalog of TCR beta chain sequences. V and J gene assignment, in a later analysis, came from comparing TCR nucleotide sequences with IMGT/GENE-DB human TR gene sequences. The TCRdist pipeline was used in a later analysis to assign CDR3 sequences and most-parsimonious VDJ recombination scenarios. A later analysis defined each TCR beta chain by its CDR3 amino acid sequence plus V-gene family, and excluded reads lacking a unique V-gene family. As a way to deal with suspected cross-contamination and a sequencing artifact, a later analysis dropped approximately 570 nucleotide sequences that were highly shared and had low generation probability. In a later analysis, a clonal expansion index for each public chain was calculated from normalized within-repertoire ranks of inferred template counts. Generation probabilities in a later analysis came from a VDJ recombination model fitted to out-of-frame rearrangements, and those results were checked against IGoR. In a later analysis, TCR-TCR, TCR-HLA and TCR-CMV co-occurrence was scored with hypergeometric tests, and a repertoire-size bias correction was applied to TCR pairs. A later analysis estimated false discovery rates by permuting HLA or CMV assignments 20 times. In a later analysis, co-occurring TCRs were grouped with DBSCAN, and TCRdist sequence similarity was added when clustering was performed within HLA-allele-positive subsets. For co-occurrence clustering, repertoires with fewer than 30,000 or more than 120,000 public chains were excluded, along with roughly 5 repertoires with anomalous nucleotide sharing. The immuneACCESS repertoire file appears here via TCRdb, limited to in-frame rearrangements. These files lack a portion of the clones; in checked studies, under half of the deficit traces to unresolved V genes, and the cause of the others is not known. V and J calls and clone size come straight from that table; D and trimming were deduced from the DNA. The sample table lists about 140,000 clones, about four fifths of them with a count of one. Around 4.3% of the sample lies in the top ten.

Germline trimming amounts to 0 bases on V and 9 bases on J, with 9 as the count of junction bases outside the gene matches. Including cysteine and phenylalanine, the CDR3 has 16 amino acids. CDR3 DNA is the only sequence kept; it has 48 bases, read in frame from the first base. CDR1 and CDR2, looked up from the germline V gene, are LGHNA and YSLEER. Concerning this clone itself: Its antigen remains undetermined. The sample holds no much larger clone one base away, and base qualities are not on file.

What the study reported, not specific to this receptor: In vitro tests confirmed that a few of the cytomegalovirus-associated TCR beta chains recognize cytomegalovirus antigens. In a later genetic analysis, a missense DCLRE1C variant was associated with V-gene and J-gene trimming of TCR beta chains, and the association was replicated in an independent cohort. Specific HLA alleles were associated with around 18,000 TCR beta sequences at a false discovery rate of 0.05 in a later analysis. The authors suggested that the approach could potentially be extended to other disease states and immunological phenotypes. Because counts were too low, approximately 15 rarely observed V segments, including chromosome 9 orphons, were excluded from the earlier analysis of around 590 of the donors. In a later analysis, the rate of TCR association differed among HLA loci, with DRB1 alleles having the most associated TCRs and HLA-C alleles having the fewest. A group of highly shared sequence variants was considered likely to be a technical artifact of the sequencing pipeline. A further reported finding was that TCR beta sequences accurately predicted the HLA-A and HLA-B alleles for most subjects in the first cohort. While some public TCRs were present in many individuals, most TCR sequences turned up only very rarely across donors. A total of about 180 TCR beta chains were listed by the study as associated with cytomegalovirus. The only immune exposure information available for the cohort was CMV serostatus. The presence/absence analyses assumed that sequencing depth was roughly uniform across donors, and that assumption may not be true. The classifier was reported to diagnose cytomegalovirus status with high specificity and sensitivity in both the original cohort and the validation cohort. Strong co-occurrence of HLA alleles, especially DR and DQ, made assigning TCR associations to individual alleles difficult. Several of the top co-occurrence clusters appeared to be linked to parvovirus B19, influenza, CMV and Epstein-Barr virus, according to a later analysis. In a later genetic analysis, fewer N-insertions in productive TCRs were reported among donors in an Asian-associated ancestry cluster than the approximately 710-donor mean. Correlated functional status among segregating V segments might reflect linkage disequilibrium, but an unknown experimental factor could not be ruled out. In an earlier analysis of 587 of the donors, most TCR beta V segments appeared in productive rearrangements about 90% or about 30% of the time, broadly matching IMGT annotations. A later analysis found that HLA-associated TCR beta chains were more clonally expanded and had lower generation probabilities than equally common non-associated chains. Some IMGT-functional V segments, including TRBV6-2 and TRBV6-3, could not be distinguished by the 87-base-pair reads and were therefore excluded. In a later analysis, most CMV-associated TCR beta chains were found to appear HLA-restricted, with HLA associations seemingly driven largely by CMV exposure. Only TCR beta chains were sequenced in this cohort, and the absence of alpha or paired-chain data limited detectable features. Because some donors lacked HLA typing at each locus, the association tests relied only on the typed subset.

The source is a middle-aged man in good health and CMV-seronegative. The sequencing sample was made of PBMCs. The chain is made from TRBV4-3 and TRBJ1-2; TRBD1 agrees with 11 junctional bases. The base sequence is TGCGCCAGCAGCCAAGATTCTCGGACAGGGGGCGCGAGCTACACCTTC. Translated, this gives CASSQDSRTGGASYTF.